This T cell receptor (beta chain) was recorded in a study of PD-L1 blockade in urothelial cancer (dated by TCRdb to about 2017). Concerning the study at large: Every patient began therapy in 2014 and was given atezolizumab 1,200 mg intravenously every 3 weeks. A median of roughly 140,000 T cells and 85,000 or so unique TCRs was obtained from blood samples, and a median clonality of around 0.08 was observed. The study, an exploratory multi-omic analysis, examined somatic, immune and clinical correlates of response to PD-L1 blockade with atezolizumab in urothelial cancer. In the same patients who had TCR sequencing, pretreatment tumors also underwent whole exome sequencing and RNA sequencing. Progression-free survival longer than 6 months counted as durable clinical benefit, and TCR features were additionally tested against both progression-free and overall survival. Approximately 29 patients had pretreatment blood TCR-seq, around 25 had at least one posttreatment blood collection, and around 25 had tumor TCR-seq. Blood samples were analyzed at two time points: 3 weeks after treatment start (second dose) and 6 weeks after treatment start. Patients had an ECOG performance status of 0 or 1 and had received between 0 and 3 prior chemotherapy regimens. Durable clinical benefit was achieved by nine patients and was not achieved by 20 patients. TCR sequencing covered pretreatment tumor samples and matched, serially collected peripheral blood taken before and after atezolizumab treatment. About 85% of the roughly 29 patients were identified as males with urothelial cancer of bladder origin, and a prior smoking history was reported by 18 of 29 patients.

The germline V gene provides CDR1 SGHTA and CDR2 FQGNSA. Germline trimming amounts to 4 bases on V and 5 bases on J, with 4 as the count of junction bases outside the gene matches. The CDR3 goes from the cysteine to the phenylalanine over 14 residues. Just the 42-base CDR3 DNA is kept, in frame starting at base 1. Synthetic TCR analog templates were spiked into each PCR to estimate absolute template abundance from read counts. The immunoSEQ assay used bias-controlled V and J gene primers to amplify TCRbeta CDR3 regions from genomic DNA. Rearranged TCRbeta segments were sequenced at approximately 20X coverage. Regarding the original processing steps: Clustering was used to correct sequencing errors, and CDR3s were annotated against IMGT so that V, D and J genes could be assigned. Out-of-frame and stop-codon sequences were excluded, and only productive TCRbeta rearrangements were used in downstream analyses. Clonality was computed as one minus Shannon entropy normalized by the log of the number of unique productive sequences. Clones differing between time points or between blood and tumor were identified using Fisher's exact test with Benjamini-Hochberg correction, with an adjusted p below 0.01 applied as the threshold. The clones in this table, taken by TCRdb from immuneACCESS, are in-frame only. Not every clone is retained; where verified, under half of the shortfall comes from an unresolved V gene, and the cause of the rest is unknown. From that table come the V and J calls and clone size; the DNA was used to work out D and trimming. This sample has 40,000 to 55,000 clones in its table, and around 87% of those were observed once. Roughly a tenth of the sample is taken by the ten largest.

The paper's findings and limits, for the study overall: Small sample size (n ≈ 27) and many exploratory analyses mean the results are intended to be hypothesis-generating. Improved progression-free and overall survival was associated with having pretreatment peripheral blood TCR clonality below the median. At 3 weeks after the start of treatment, tumor-associated TCR clones in peripheral blood had expanded more in patients with durable benefit (n ≈ 22, p = 0.022).

Read against the paper, the sample's time point label means: peripheral blood 6 weeks after treatment start. The cohort comprised nearly 30 patients with locally advanced or metastatic urothelial carcinoma treated at Memorial Sloan Kettering on a trial protocol. Peripheral blood mononuclear cells were collected pretreatment and during treatment, at between 1 and 8 total time points per patient. The Qiagen DNeasy Blood extraction kit was used to purify genomic DNA from total PBMCs and tumor samples. PBMCs were collected pretreatment and during treatment, and were isolated and stored as previously described. In regard to this clone: The antigen it binds to is not known. No base quality values were provided; no much bigger clone lies one nucleotide off.

This chain joins TRBV7-2 to TRBJ2-5, and 10 junction bases match TRBD1. The material sequenced was PBMCs, taken around atezolizumab (anti-PD-L1) treatment. The clonotype was recovered from a man aged 55-75 years with urothelial cancer. The DNA sequence reads TGTGCCAGCAGCTCCGACAGGGGGCGCGAGACCCAGTACTTC. It encodes CASSSDRGRETQYF.